This T cell receptor beta chain was observed in a study of beta chain features in type 1 diabetes. Study-level information: Patients did not differ from healthy donors in age, gender or cell yield.

General observations from the study: At VDJ recombination sites, type 1 diabetes patients had fewer insertions and more deleted nucleotides. There was a moderate but significant shortening of TCRB CDR3s in all four CD4+ subsets of Type 1 diabetes patients.

Since all of the isolated RNA was reverse transcribed, expressed TCRB transcripts were what got sequenced. Sequencing was performed with immunoSEQ multiplex PCR; in TCRdb, only in-frame clones are kept and a portion is missing. The sample has nearly 700,000 clones; around an eighth are singletons. For this clone: Its specificity is unknown. One end of the junction varies from germline; a read error may be responsible.

The CDR3 covers 16 residues. Germline CDR1 and CDR2: LNHDA and SQIVND (reference sequence). This TCR derives from a man aged 18 to 29 with type 1 diabetes. Sequencing was done on a sample of naive CD4+ T cells from blood. The V and J genes are TRBV19 and TRBJ1-4; 8 nucleotides match TRBD1. The CDR3 region has the DNA TGCGCCAGTAGTATTCGCAGGGGGCTCACTAATGAAAAACTGTTTTTT. Translating it yields CASSIRRGLTNEKLFF.